This TCR beta chain was sequenced in a study of T cell responses to AZD1222 COVID-19 vaccine. Study context: Some second doses came at about 4 weeks and others at about 12 weeks; these were pooled.

The CDR3 runs 13 residues. Trimming stripped 4 bases from V and 7 bases from J, with 13 bases between. From germline, CDR1 is GTSNPN and CDR2 SVGIG (reference sequence). This clone was counted only a few times. Antigen: not known. Produced via immunoSEQ multiplex PCR; TCRdb's table is partial and in-frame only. The sample yields roughly 130,000 clones, 80% to 90% seen once. Study-wide results and limits: A mostly white British donor set with more females was recruited, and clonal diversity was possibly underestimated.

Material: peripheral blood, obtained on day 0 of AZD1222 vaccination. The chain combines TRBV30 with TRBJ2-2; D might be TRBD1 or TRBD2, each matching 5 bases. This TCR derives from an adult in good health. CDR3 nucleotides: TGTGCCTGGACTGGGGGTTATGGCGGGGAGCTGTTTTTT. The encoded protein is CAWTGGYGGELFF.